This is a list of T cell receptor beta chains from one sample in a study of blood T cell repertoires in COVID-19. The method was immunoSEQ multiplex PCR; TCRdb's version includes in-frame clones alone and lacks a portion of them. This table has nearly 110,000 clones, approximately 80% appearing once. The specimen sequenced was peripheral blood. The receptors were sampled from a woman aged 55-70 years with acute or convalescent COVID-19. Each CDR3 is given without its conserved first and last residue. The order of the fields is V gene, CDR3 protein.

>TRBV15
ATSRERTGFTYEQY
>TRBV19
ASSPQGASNQPQH
>TRBV10-2
ASRGQGIFQPQH
>TRBV9
ASSAGHESTDTQY
>TRBV2
ASRRQGTANYGYT
>TRBV29-1
SVGGTGGDQPQH
>TRBV2
ASSKRKQGGFNEQF
>TRBV29-1
SVGEVPEAF
>TRBV2
ASRTGTFNSNQPQH
>TRBV5-1
ASSLEGRETQY
>TRBV2
ASTESGSTSPLH
>TRBV4-1
ASSQDRGLYGYT
>TRBV4-1
ASSQDINSYEQY
>TRBV11-1
ASSAGLDPDTQY
>TRBV12-2
ASRSWTSGILLLQETQY
>TRBV6-5
ASSYSGGSGTEAF
>TRBV5-1
ASSVDVSGAETQY
>TRBV7-8
ASSSVVGRGAGNTIY
>TRBV12-5
ASGLVLGQGAYEQY
>TRBV7-2
ASSLIMAGPYEQY
>TRBV21-1
ASSKEYRGHEQY
>TRBV19
ASSREEGVYTGELF
>TRBV6-5
ASRSSYNSPLH
>TRBV5-1
ASSPTSGVSYEQY
>TRBV6-5
ASRPDRILSYT
>TRBV7-3
ASSLSGSDNEQF
>TRBV18
ASSPSRDRTLDTQY
>TRBV5-1
ASSLESGYEQY